This is a list of T cell receptor beta chains from one sample in a study of PD-1 blockade in classical Hodgkin lymphoma. Libraries were prepared by immunoSEQ multiplex PCR; TCRdb keeps only in-frame clonotypes and omits some of them. Of 15,000 to 20,000 clones in the sample, 70% are singletons; the top ten hold roughly 2.6%. The input for sequencing was CD4+ T cells from blood, taken before the fourth cycle of nivolumab. These TCRs come from a human donor with classical Hodgkin lymphoma. The conserved cysteine and the conserved F or W are not part of the CDR3 here. Each record gives: CDR3 length, V gene, CDR3 protein.

11,TRBV5-8,ANLRGINTEAF
12,TRBV19,ASRRPSAAYGYT
16,TRBV5-4,ASSHLAGQPTPNSPLH
15,TRBV18,ASSPLMSGISGNTIY
13,TRBV7-2,ASRQAGTVPGELF
13,TRBV9,ASSVGGLSGNTIY
10,TRBV4-2,ASTSRDREAF
12,TRBV27,ASSFSGLAYEQY
13,TRBV25-1,ASRSMGQGERKLF
14,TRBV5-1,ASREGTSGRANEQF
17,TRBV5-1,ASSLGGSRQAAGRETQY
13,TRBV21-1,ASKTTGPRNQPQH
12,TRBV30,AWNPGHINTEAF
9,TRBV20-1,SARWGTEAF
12,TRBV28,ASSPQQGNTEAF
13,TRBV5-1,ASRSGSQDPGELF
13,TRBV28,ASSRSGGRGPEAF
13,TRBV5-6,ASSLGVKPTGELF
10,TRBV5-3,ARSFPINRAF
12,TRBV18,ASSSGIVGETQY
13,TRBV2,ASSSDRVSNQPQH
14,TRBV10-3,AIGGQGASNTGELF
10,TRBV10-2,ASSAWPDTQY
11,TRBV7-8,ASSRKQGGVTF
12,TRBV11-3,ASSLVSGYNEQF
14,TRBV7-2,ASSRRTGSSGNTIY
13,TRBV7-2,ASSSLAGPDSPLH
15,TRBV5-1,ASSFDPPGAGPYEQY
14,TRBV28,ASSSLGGGRDTEAF
12,TRBV5-1,ASKEGGRPLEQY
13,TRBV10-3,AISGRDRGTDTQY
11,TRBV5-4,ASSLVMNTEAF
15,TRBV5-1,ASSLAWGGFDKNIQY
12,TRBV7-9,ASSLRGGTDTQY
14,TRBV5-1,ASSLLGYVSTDTQY
13,TRBV7-9,ASSRQGQFQETQY
15,TRBV5-1,ASSAGRTSGSIYEQY
13,TRBV7-8,ASSLRWLSTDTQY
13,TRBV7-3,ASSRTSGAPEEQF
15,TRBV4-2,ASSSHGLAGGPNEQY
12,TRBV28,ASSWAVSYNEQF
10,TRBV5-4,ASSLDTGELF
12,TRBV19,ASRMRQGSYEQY
13,TRBV4-3,ASSHMTGSRATQY
9,TRBV5-8,ASSPYTEAF
9,TRBV28,ASSSTGEQY